Here is one T cell receptor (beta chain) with its context. Its antigen is currently unknown. The data were obtained in a study of T cell repertoires in cytomegalovirus infection. About the study: Public TCR beta signature analysis indicated the presence of both CMV infection and matching HLA type.

Whole-study results and caveats: Dominating the ex vivo response were TCR beta clonotypes that were CMV-specific and HLA-C-restricted.

V dropped 5 bases and J dropped 5 bases, with 14 bases sitting between them. In germline, CDR1 is SGHNT, CDR2 YYREEE (reference sequence). The CDR3 contains 15 residues. One entry per CDR3 protein, called by TCRdb with MiXCR from the reads. The sample shows 300,000 to 400,000 distinct CDR3 sequences, more than 8% of them seen only once. The specimen was PBMCs. The TCR comes from a human donor in good health (CMV status not recorded). Some clones in this sample may be carry-over from other donors' samples. This sequence joins TRBV5-4 and TRBJ1-6; maybe TRBD1 (6 bases). The CDR3 DNA reads TGTGCCAGCAGGCTAACAGGGATGGATAATTCACCCCTCCACTTT. Translation: CASRLTGMDNSPLHF. The full variable domain, in which reference TRBV5-4 and TRBJ1-6 provide the parts outside the CDR3, is ETGVTQSPTHLIKTRGQQVTLRCSSQSGHNTVSWYQQALGQGPQFIFQYYREEENGRGNFPPRFSGLQFPNYSSELNVNALELDDSALYLCASRLTGMDNSPLHFGNGTRLTVT.